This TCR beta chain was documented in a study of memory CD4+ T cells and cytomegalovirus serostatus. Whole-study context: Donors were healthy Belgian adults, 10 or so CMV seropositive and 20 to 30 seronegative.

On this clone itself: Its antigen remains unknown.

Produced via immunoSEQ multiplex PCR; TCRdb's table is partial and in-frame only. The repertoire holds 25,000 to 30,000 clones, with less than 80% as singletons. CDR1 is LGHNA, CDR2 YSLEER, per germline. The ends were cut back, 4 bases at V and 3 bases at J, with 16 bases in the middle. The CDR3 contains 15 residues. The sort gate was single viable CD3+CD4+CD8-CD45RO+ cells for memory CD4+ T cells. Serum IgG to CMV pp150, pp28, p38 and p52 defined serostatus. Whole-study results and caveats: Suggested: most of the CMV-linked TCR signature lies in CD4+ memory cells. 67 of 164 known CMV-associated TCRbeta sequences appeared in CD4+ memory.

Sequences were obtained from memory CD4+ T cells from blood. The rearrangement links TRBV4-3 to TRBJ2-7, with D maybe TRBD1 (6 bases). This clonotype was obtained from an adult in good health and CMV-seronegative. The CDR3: CASSRGGGGFYEQYF. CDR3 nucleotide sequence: TGCGCCAGCAGCCGAGGTGGGGGCGGTTTCTACGAGCAGTACTTC.